Listed here are 2 T cell receptor beta chains from one sample, sequenced in a study of monozygotic twins with inflammatory bowel disease. TCRdb re-called the 5' RACE reads, yielding one record per CDR3 amino acid sequence without DNA. Its table lists 400,000 to 500,000 distinct CDR3 sequences. Material: blood. The receptors derive from a human donor with ulcerative colitis or Crohn's disease, or a healthy co-twin of an affected twin (not recorded which).

The chain combines TRBV4-3 with TRBJ2-7; TCRdb designates TRBD2, a call that cannot be tested without DNA. Germline CDR1 reads LGHNA; CDR2 reads YSLEER. The CDR3 contains 17 residues. The CDR3: CASSQDFRLQGSYEQYF.

The chain links TRBV29-1 to TRBJ2-3; there is no DNA to check the TCRdb D call of TRBD1. Germline CDR1 reads SQVTM; CDR2 reads ANQGSEA. CDR3 size: 11 residues. Here the CDR3 reads CSAPGGGTQYF.